Below are 10 T cell receptor beta chains sequenced from a single sample in a study of prognosis after radiotherapy for stage I lung cancer. Amplicons of TCR beta CDR3 were generated from genomic DNA by two-round multiplex PCR. Primers targeting each individual TRBV and TRBJ gene were applied in first-round PCR. TCRdb recomputed calls from the multiplex PCR reads with MiXCR, one row per CDR3 protein. The sample has tens of thousands of distinct CDR3 sequences; 40% to 55% are singletons. Sequencing used PBMCs, obtained before or after stereotactic body radiation therapy (not recorded which). The receptors were sampled from a donor aged 50 or older with non-small cell lung cancer.

Points on this clonotype: A much larger clone is a single base away; this may be a read error. The chain carries TRBV7-3 and TRBJ2-5; D gene unclear. Germline V lookup: CDR1 SGHTA, CDR2 FQGTGA. CDR3 length: 14 amino acids. CDR3 amino acids: CASSYSNLQETRYF. CDR3 bases: TGTGCCAGCAGCTACTCGAACCTTCAAGAGACCCGGTACTTC. The full variable domain, completed using reference TRBV7-3 and TRBJ2-5, is GAGVSQTPSNKVTEKGKYVELRCDPISGHTALYWYRQSLGQGPEFLIYFQGTGAADDSGLPNDRFFAVRPEGSVSTLKIQRTERGDSAVYLCASSYSNLQETRYFGPGTRLLVL.

The gene calls are TRBV6-2 or TRBV6-3 and TRBJ1-2; no clear D gene. V was cut by 6 bases and J by 8 bases, with 22 bases left in between. This CDR3 comprises 15 residues. Germline lookup yields CDR1 MNHEY and CDR2 SVGEGT. CDR3 nucleotide sequence: TGTGCCAGCAGAGCACAACCCCAAGGTCTGGGAGGCTACACCTTC. Translating gives CASRAQPQGLGGYTF.

CDR3 coding DNA: TGTGCCATCAGTGACCCTAACACCGGTGATCTGTTTTTT. This encodes CAISDPNTGDLFF. The gene calls are TRBV10-3 and TRBJ2-2; no clear D. Between the trimmed V and J ends, which lost 3 bases and 14 bases, there was a span of 16 bases. Germline CDR1 ENHRY, CDR2 SYGVKD. The CDR3 is made up of 13 amino acids.

This clonotype was counted many times. The rearrangement links TRBV19 to TRBJ2-3, with D unclear. Germline lookup yields CDR1 LNHDA and CDR2 SQIVND (reference sequence). The germline V and J ends were trimmed by 3 bases and 8 bases, with 21 bases remaining between them. The CDR3 loop spans 16 amino acids. The CDR3 DNA sequence: TGTGCCAGTAGTATTTGGGTACCCAAGGCCCCAGCTACGCAGTATTTT. It codes for CASSIWVPKAPATQYF. Full variable domain (missing parts from reference TRBV19 and TRBJ2-3): DGGITQSPKYLFRKEGQNVTLSCEQNLNHDAMYWYRQDPGQGLRLIYYSQIVNDFQKGDIAEGYSVSREKKESFPLTVTSAQKNPTAFYLCASSIWVPKAPATQYFGPGTRLTVL.

This clonotype showed up many times. The chain employs TRBV6-1 and TRBJ1-1; 10 positions match TRBD1. With 6 bases clipped from V and 3 bases from J, the junction kept 10 bases outside the gene matches. The CDR3 is 16 residues long. Germline V gene lookup returns CDR1 MNHNS and CDR2 SASEGT. CDR3: CASSLTGTGEDTEAFF. The CDR3 DNA reads TGTGCCAGCAGCCTAACCGGGACAGGGGAGGACACTGAAGCTTTCTTT.

V and J are TRBV20-1 and TRBJ2-7; no firm D call. This CDR3 contains 13 residues. V was cut by 3 bases and J by 2 bases, with 11 bases left in between. CDR1 DFQATT and CDR2 SNEGSKA come from the germline V gene (reference sequence). The CDR3 spells CSASRVDTYEQYF. The CDR3 nucleotides are TGCAGTGCTAGTCGGGTTGATACCTACGAGCAGTACTTC.

This clonotype was counted a single time. The chain combines TRBV12-3 or TRBV12-4 with TRBJ1-1; unclear D gene. V lost 3 bases and J 1 base, leaving 9 bases between the germline ends. The CDR3 consists of 14 residues. In DNA form, the CDR3 reads TGTGCCAGCAGTTTCTGGACCGGGAACACTGAAGCTTTCTTT. Translating gives CASSFWTGNTEAFF.

This clonotype ranks as medium-sized (0.01 to 0.1%). V is TRBV20-1 and J is TRBJ2-7; D ambiguous. V was shortened by 2 bases and J by 0 bases, with 14 bases between the two germline ends. The CDR3 has 15 residues. Germline CDR1 DFQATT, CDR2 SNEGSKA (reference sequence). The CDR3 bases are TGCAGTGCTAGACTTTTTGGCGGCTACTCCTACGAGCAGTACTTC. Translation: CSARLFGGYSYEQYF.

In its sample, this clonotype ranks as medium-sized. The J gene is TRBJ2-2, the V gene TRBV20-1; D is ambiguous. Trimming left V 0 bases short and J 7 bases short, with 21 bases between. The germline V gene encodes CDR1 DFQATT and CDR2 SNEGSKA (reference sequence). This CDR3 is built from 17 residues. The CDR3 DNA is TGCAGTGCTAGAGATCTTAGGTTCTCATTCCTTCACGGGGAGCTGTTTTTT. Its translation: CSARDLRFSFLHGELFF.

The rearrangement uses TRBV7-2 and TRBJ1-6; D is ambiguous. Trimming left V 4 bases short and J 10 bases short, with 11 bases between. In germline, CDR1 is SGHTA, CDR2 FQGNSA. The CDR3 has 13 amino acids. For the CDR3, the DNA is TGTGCCAGCAGCTGGACGGACCAGTCACCCCTCCACTTT. Translation: CASSWTDQSPLHF.